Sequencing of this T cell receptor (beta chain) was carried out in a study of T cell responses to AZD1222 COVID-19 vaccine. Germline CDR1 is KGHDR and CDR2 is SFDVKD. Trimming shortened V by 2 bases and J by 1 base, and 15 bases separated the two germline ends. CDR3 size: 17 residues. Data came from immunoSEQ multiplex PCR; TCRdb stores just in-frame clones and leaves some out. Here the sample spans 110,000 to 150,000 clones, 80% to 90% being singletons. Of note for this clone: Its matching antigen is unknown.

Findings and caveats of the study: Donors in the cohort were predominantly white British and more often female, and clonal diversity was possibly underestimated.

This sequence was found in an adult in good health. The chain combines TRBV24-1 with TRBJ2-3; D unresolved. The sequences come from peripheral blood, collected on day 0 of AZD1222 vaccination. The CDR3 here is CATSDSDRKRGTDTQYF. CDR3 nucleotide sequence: TGTGCCACCAGTGATTCCGACCGCAAAAGAGGCACAGATACGCAGTATTTT.